This TCR beta chain was found in a study of shared clonotypes between healthy human individuals. Study findings and constraints: Blood was the only sampled material, and tissue repertoires likely differ.

Produced via immunoSEQ multiplex PCR; TCRdb's table is partial and in-frame only. This sample carries about 1.5 million clones, around 95% of them seen once, and the ten largest clones take roughly 1.1%. From germline, CDR1 is SGDLS and CDR2 YYNGEE. Trimming left V 0 bases short and J 5 bases short, with 10 bases between. There are 14 residues in the CDR3. A word on this clone: Its antigen is undetermined.

The source of this sequence is a young man in good health. The rearrangement uses TRBV9 and TRBJ2-3, with a weak D call TRBD1 (6 bases). Material for sequencing was naive CD4+ T cells sorted from blood. Subset described: CD45RA+ positively selected. The CDR3 sequence is CASSVVGARDTQYF. In DNA, the CDR3 is TGTGCCAGCAGCGTAGTGGGGGCGAGAGATACGCAGTATTTT.